The 16 T cell receptor beta chains listed next were all sequenced from one sample in a study of blood T cell repertoires in COVID-19. The assay was immunoSEQ multiplex PCR, and TCRdb's table has in-frame clones only and misses some. Among roughly 190,000 clones listed, about four fifths were seen once. Material for sequencing was peripheral blood. All receptors come from a middle-aged woman with COVID-19, enrolled during active disease.

This sequence joins TRBV7-2 and TRBJ2-5; D might be TRBD1 (6 bases). The CDR3 totals 16 residues. Trimming cost V 5 bases and J 1 base, with 17 bases left between them. The germline gives CDR1 SGHTA, CDR2 FQGNSA. The CDR3 coding sequence is TGTGCCAGCAGCGACATGGGGGCAGGTCTCCAAGAGACCCAGTACTTC. Translated: CASSDMGAGLQETQYF. Variable domain in full (rest from reference TRBV7-2 and TRBJ2-5): GAGVSQSPSNKVTEKGKDVELRCDPISGHTALYWYRQSLGQGLEFLIYFQGNSAPDKSGLPSDRFSAERTGGSVSTLTIQRTQQEDSAVYLCASSDMGAGLQETQYFGPGTRLLVL.

The J gene is TRBJ2-5, the V gene TRBV10-2; 10 bases line up with TRBD1. Germline assignment: CDR1 WSHSY and CDR2 SAAADI. Trimming at V came to 4 bases and at J to 5 bases, leaving 10 bases not matched to a gene. CDR3 length: 16 amino acids. The CDR3 DNA sequence: TGCGCCAGCAGTGTCGGTTCGGGACAGGGGACGGAGACCCAGTACTTC. As protein: CASSVGSGQGTETQYF.

The J gene is TRBJ1-6, the V gene TRBV4-1, with D possibly TRBD1 on 6 matching bases. Trimming shortened V by 0 bases and J by 10 bases, and 10 bases separated the two germline ends. CDR1 is MGHRA, CDR2 YSYEKL, per germline. The length of the CDR3 is 14 residues. CDR3 nucleotides: TGCGCCAGCAGCCAAGATCAGGGGTACTCACCCCTCCACTTT. This codes for CASSQDQGYSPLHF.

The V call is TRBV5-1, the J call TRBJ1-1; D might be TRBD1 (6 bases). CDR3 length: 14 amino acids. Germline CDR1 reads SGHRS; CDR2 reads YFSETQ. The germline V and J ends were trimmed by 4 bases and 1 base, with 11 bases remaining between them. The CDR3 DNA sequence: TGCGCCAGCAGCCTAGGGGGGGAGAACACTGAAGCTTTCTTT. Translating gives CASSLGGENTEAFF.

The chain has TRBV6-5 and TRBJ2-7, with D tentatively TRBD2 (5 bases). Germline values: CDR1 MNHEY, CDR2 SVGAGI. The CDR3 consists of 13 residues. V was clipped by 2 bases and J by 3 bases, with 8 bases between them. The CDR3 DNA sequence: TGTGCCAGCAGTTACGGAGGAAACTACGAGCAGTACTTC. It encodes CASSYGGNYEQYF.

V is TRBV9 and J is TRBJ1-3; D is perhaps TRBD1 (6 bases). The germline gives CDR1 SGDLS, CDR2 YYNGEE. The CDR3 runs 14 residues. V was cut by 0 bases and J by 8 bases, with 12 bases left in between. The chain's CDR3 is CASSVGGAGDTIYF. The CDR3 bases are TGTGCCAGCAGCGTAGGAGGGGCAGGGGACACCATATATTTT.

In the case of this clone: In the same sample, other DNA sequences code for this CDR3. The J gene is TRBJ1-2, the V gene TRBV6-5; D remains ambiguous. Germline V CDR1 and CDR2: MNHEY, SVGAGI. CDR3 size: 12 residues. V was cut by 2 bases and J by 8 bases, with 9 bases left in between. The CDR3 is CASSYEGSGYTF. DNA for the CDR3: TGTGCCAGCAGTTACGAAGGGAGCGGCTACACCTTC.

Within the sample, this clone is medium-sized. The J gene is TRBJ1-5, the V gene TRBV12-3 or TRBV12-4, with D possibly being TRBD1 (5 bases). V lost 10 bases and J lost 1, with 11 bases in between. This CDR3 spans 13 amino acids. CDR3 sequence: CAIGGVSNQPQHF. For the CDR3, the DNA is TGTGCCATCGGGGGGGTGAGCAATCAGCCCCAGCATTTT.

The V gene is TRBV7-3, the J gene TRBJ2-5; 9 bases line up with TRBD1. The germline CDR1 and CDR2 sequences are SGHTA and FQGTGA. This CDR3 region has 15 residues. V shed 4 bases and J 4 bases; nucleotides not matched to a gene: 7. In nucleotides, the CDR3 is TGTGCCAGCAGCTCAGCGGGACAGGGAGGAGAGACCCAGTACTTC. Encoded protein: CASSSAGQGGETQYF. Full variable domain (outside the CDR3, taken from reference TRBV7-3 and TRBJ2-5): GAGVSQTPSNKVTEKGKYVELRCDPISGHTALYWYRQSLGQGPEFLIYFQGTGAADDSGLPNDRFFAVRPEGSVSTLKIQRTERGDSAVYLCASSSAGQGGETQYFGPGTRLLVL.

The rearrangement links TRBV5-1 to TRBJ2-2, with TRBD2 identical over 10 bases. The junction had 7 bases not matched to a gene; V was cut back by 3 bases and J by 8 bases. CDR3 length: 15 amino acids. Germline V CDR1 and CDR2: SGHRS, YFSETQ. The CDR3 sequence: CASSSGLAISGELFF. CDR3 DNA: TGCGCCAGCAGCTCGGGACTAGCGATTTCGGGGGAGCTGTTTTTT.

The J gene is TRBJ2-5, the V gene TRBV5-6; no clear D. The CDR3 is made up of 11 amino acids. Trimming removed 3 bases from V and 7 bases from J, with 7 bases in between. Looked up from germline, CDR1 is SGHDT and CDR2 is YYEEEE. CDR3 coding DNA: TGTGCCAGCAGCTCGCGAGGGACCCAGTACTTC. This translates into CASSSRGTQYF.

This clone has just one count. The chain links TRBV27 to TRBJ2-1, with D maybe TRBD2 (6 bases). Trimming took 3 bases from V and 5 from J, leaving 20 bases between them. CDR1 and CDR2 from the germline V gene are MNHEY and SMNVEV (reference sequence). This CDR3 is 17 amino acids long. DNA of the CDR3: TGTGCCAGCAGTTTCATATCCCACCGGGAGCGCCACAATGAGCAGTTCTTC. Protein product: CASSFISHRERHNEQFF.

This sequence joins TRBV6-1 and TRBJ1-3, with D possibly matching TRBD1 (6 bases). The CDR3 has 15 amino acids. Germline CDR1 is MNHNS and CDR2 is SASEGT. Between the trimmed V and J ends, which lost 3 bases and 2 bases, there was a span of 11 bases. The CDR3 sequence: CASSDGGKAGNTIYF. As DNA, the CDR3 is TGTGCCAGCAGTGATGGGGGCAAAGCTGGAAACACCATATATTTT.

This clone was seen a single time. The rearrangement links TRBV6-5 to TRBJ1-2; D is unresolved. CDR1 and CDR2 from the germline V gene are MNHEY and SVGAGI. Between the trimmed V and J ends, which lost 5 bases and 4 bases, there was a span of 14 bases. The CDR3 has 14 amino acids. CDR3: CASSPLADSYGYTF. CDR3 DNA: TGTGCCAGCAGTCCCCTGGCCGACTCCTATGGCTACACCTTC.

The V call is TRBV19, the J call TRBJ2-2; 8 bases align to TRBD1. This CDR3 is built from 15 residues. V trimming: 4 bases; J trimming: 0 bases; junction bases outside the gene matches: 1. Looked up from germline, CDR1 is LNHDA and CDR2 is SQIVND (reference sequence). CDR3 in DNA: TGTGCCAGTAGTAAGACAGGGGCGAACACCGGGGAGCTGTTTTTT. Amino acids: CASSKTGANTGELFF.

In this sample, this clone turned up once. The chain uses TRBV28 and TRBJ1-2, with D unresolved. Germline V lookup: CDR1 MDHEN, CDR2 SYDVKM. The CDR3 is 12 residues long. Deletions cut 2 bases from V and 10 bases from J, with 11 bases between. The CDR3 DNA is TGTGCCAGCAGTTTAGCGGGGTTAGACTACACCTTC. Translation: CASSLAGLDYTF.